This TCR beta chain was observed in a study of preoperative IRX-2 immunotherapy in early breast cancer. Germline values: CDR1 MDHEN, CDR2 SYDVKM. The CDR3 length is 14 residues. Trimming pared 10 bases from V and 0 bases from J, leaving 13 bases between. Measured with immunoSEQ multiplex PCR; TCRdb has only the in-frame clones, and not every one. The table has about 43,000 clones, less than 95% seen once. Treatment specified: preoperative locoregional IRX-2 cytokine immunotherapy. Samples came from a phase Ib trial of preoperative locoregional IRX-2 cytokine immunotherapy. V is TRBV28 and J is TRBJ2-1; no definite D call. The TCR was taken from a human donor with breast cancer. Sequenced material: tumor tissue, taken after IRX-2 immunotherapy. Here the CDR3 DNA reads TGTGCCACGAGAACGGTCCCCTCCTACAATGAGCAGTTCTTC. This gives the protein CATRTVPSYNEQFF.